This TCR beta chain was retrieved from a study of T-cell reconstitution after alpha-beta-depleted transplantation in children. Study-wide results and caveats: Expanded graft clones numbering several hundred reportedly gave rise to alpha-beta T cells about two months after transplant.

During its preparation, the TCRbeta library received unique molecular identifiers. TCRdb re-called the PCR reads with MiXCR, one entry per CDR3 protein. Found here are some 450,000 distinct CDR3 sequences, roughly two fifths of them singletons; the top ten hold approximately 25%. The length of the CDR3 is 15 residues. CDR1 is SGHTA and CDR2 is FQGNSA in the germline V gene. J gave up 3 bases and V 5 bases, and 6 bases lay outside the gene matches. About this clonotype: The antigen remains undetermined.

The sample here was PBMCs, taken before TCRalphabeta/CD19-depleted stem cell transplant. The sequence derives from a girl aged 2 to 9 with aplastic anemia, due to receive a stem cell transplant. The V gene is TRBV7-2, the J gene TRBJ2-7; 11 positions match TRBD2. CDR3 region: CASSQLAGDLYEQYF. In DNA form, the CDR3 reads TGTGCCAGCAGCCAACTAGCGGGAGACCTCTACGAGCAGTACTTC.